Below, one TCR beta chain is given with its context. This CDR3 spans 15 amino acids. V gave up 0 bases and J gave up 7 bases, with 14 bases separating them. Germline CDR1 SGHRS, CDR2 YFSETQ. The entry originates in a study of control samples from healthy donors and cancer patients. Generated by immunoSEQ multiplex PCR, the TCRdb table keeps only in-frame clones and is missing some. This table has tens of thousands of clones, 75% to 90% appearing once. This chain connects TRBV5-1 to TRBJ2-1; possible D gene TRBD1, 6 bases. The TCR sequence derives from a man aged 55 to 69 with head and neck cancer. Sequencing was done on a sample of PBMCs. CDR3 region: CASSLEAGDWNEQFF. CDR3 bases: TGCGCCAGCAGCTTGGAGGCAGGGGATTGGAATGAGCAGTTCTTC. The full variable domain, completed using reference TRBV5-1 and TRBJ2-1, is KAGVTQTPRYLIKTRGQQVTLSCSPISGHRSVSWYQQTPGQGLQFLFEYFSETQRNKGNFPGRFSGRQFSNSRSEMNVSTLELGDSALYLCASSLEAGDWNEQFFGPGTRLTVL.